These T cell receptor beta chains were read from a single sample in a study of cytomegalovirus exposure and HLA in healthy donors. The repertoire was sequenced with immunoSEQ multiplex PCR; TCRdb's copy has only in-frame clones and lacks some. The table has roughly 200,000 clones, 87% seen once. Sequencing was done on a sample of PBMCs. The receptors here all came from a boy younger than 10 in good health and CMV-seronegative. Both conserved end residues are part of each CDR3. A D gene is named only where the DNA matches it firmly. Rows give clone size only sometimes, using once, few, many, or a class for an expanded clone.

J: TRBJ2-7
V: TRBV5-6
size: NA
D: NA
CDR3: CASSQGLHSYEQYF
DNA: TGTGCCAGCAGCCAGGGACTGCATTCCTACGAGCAGTACTTC

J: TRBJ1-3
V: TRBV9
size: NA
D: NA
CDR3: CASSSVNSGNTIYF
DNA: TGTGCCAGCAGCTCGGTGAATTCTGGAAACACCATATATTTT

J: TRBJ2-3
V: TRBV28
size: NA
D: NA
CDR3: CASSRDTTDTQYF
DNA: TGTGCCAGCAGTAGGGACACGACAGATACGCAGTATTTT

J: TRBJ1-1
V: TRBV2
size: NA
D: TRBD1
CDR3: CASSRTGDITEAFF
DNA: TGTGCCAGCAGCCGGACAGGGGATATCACTGAAGCTTTCTTT

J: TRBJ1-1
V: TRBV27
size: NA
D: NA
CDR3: CASSLIPGKNTEAFF
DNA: TGTGCCAGCAGTTTAATACCAGGGAAGAACACTGAAGCTTTCTTT

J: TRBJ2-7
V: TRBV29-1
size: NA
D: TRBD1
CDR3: CSALDREAYEQYF
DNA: TGCAGCGCCCTGGACAGGGAAGCCTACGAGCAGTACTTC

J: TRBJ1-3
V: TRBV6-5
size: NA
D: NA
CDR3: CASSSTGSSGNTIYF
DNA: TGTGCCAGCAGTTCGACAGGCAGCTCTGGAAACACCATATATTTT

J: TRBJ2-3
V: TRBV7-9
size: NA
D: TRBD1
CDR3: CASSGQGVEPDTQYF
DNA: TGTGCCAGCAGCGGACAGGGAGTGGAACCAGATACGCAGTATTTT

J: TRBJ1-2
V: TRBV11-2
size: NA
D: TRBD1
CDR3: CASSLDPGQGRNYGYTF
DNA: TGTGCCAGCAGCTTAGATCCAGGACAGGGAAGGAACTATGGCTACACCTTC

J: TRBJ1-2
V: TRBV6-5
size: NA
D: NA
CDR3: CASSRRGRLYGYTF
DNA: TGTGCCAGCAGTCGAAGGGGCCGACTCTATGGCTACACCTTC

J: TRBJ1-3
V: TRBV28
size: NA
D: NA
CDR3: CASSSLGEGNTIYF
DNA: TGTGCCAGCAGCTCCCTCGGGGAAGGAAACACCATATATTTT

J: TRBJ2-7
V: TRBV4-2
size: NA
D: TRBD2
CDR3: CASSQDWSGALYEQYF
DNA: TGTGCCAGCAGCCAAGATTGGAGCGGGGCCCTCTACGAGCAGTACTTC

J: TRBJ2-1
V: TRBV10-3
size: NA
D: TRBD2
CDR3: CAIRMGTSANNEQFF
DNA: TGTGCCATCAGGATGGGGACTAGCGCGAACAATGAGCAGTTCTTC

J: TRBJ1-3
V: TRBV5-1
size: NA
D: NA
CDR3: CASSSTGRGNTIYF
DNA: TGCGCCAGCAGCTCCACAGGGCGCGGAAACACCATATATTTT

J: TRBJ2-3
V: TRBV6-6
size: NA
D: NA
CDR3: CACSHNTDTQYF
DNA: TGTGCCTGCAGCCACAACACAGATACGCAGTATTTT

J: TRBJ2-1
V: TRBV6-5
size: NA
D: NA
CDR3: CASSPGYEQFF
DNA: TGTGCCAGCAGTCCGGGATATGAGCAGTTCTTC

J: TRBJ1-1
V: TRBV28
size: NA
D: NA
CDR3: CASSLWQTNTEAFF
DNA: TGTGCCAGCAGTTTGTGGCAGACTAACACTGAAGCTTTCTTT

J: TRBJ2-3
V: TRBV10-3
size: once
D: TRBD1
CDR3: CAISGTGKDTQYF
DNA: TGTGCCATATCCGGGACAGGGAAAGATACGCAGTATTTT

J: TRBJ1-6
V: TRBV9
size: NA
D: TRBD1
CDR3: CASSAGQGASPLHF
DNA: TGTGCCAGCAGCGCGGGACAGGGGGCATCACCCCTCCACTTT

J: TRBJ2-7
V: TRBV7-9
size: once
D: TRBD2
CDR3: CASSLTSSIYEQYF
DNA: TGTGCCAGCAGCTTGACTAGCTCGATCTACGAGCAGTACTTC

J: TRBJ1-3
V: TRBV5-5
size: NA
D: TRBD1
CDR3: CASSSRQGVENTIYF
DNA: TGTGCCAGCAGCTCCAGACAGGGGGTTGAAAACACCATATATTTT

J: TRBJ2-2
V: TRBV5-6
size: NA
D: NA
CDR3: CASSLVGEGLFF
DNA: TGTGCCAGCAGCTTGGTGGGTGAGGGTCTGTTTTTT

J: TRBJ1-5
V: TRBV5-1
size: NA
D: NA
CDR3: CASSGGTNQPQHF
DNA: TGCGCCAGCAGCGGCGGAACCAATCAGCCCCAGCATTTT

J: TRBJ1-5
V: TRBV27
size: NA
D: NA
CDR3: CASSRTGINQPQHF
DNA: TGTGCCAGCAGCCGTACAGGAATTAATCAGCCCCAGCATTTT

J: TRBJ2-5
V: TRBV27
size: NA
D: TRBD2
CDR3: CASSPGLAGSQETQYF
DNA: TGTGCCAGCAGTCCAGGACTAGCGGGGAGCCAAGAGACCCAGTACTTC

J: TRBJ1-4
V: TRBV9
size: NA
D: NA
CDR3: CASSPGHPNEKLFF
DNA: TGTGCCAGCAGCCCAGGGCACCCTAATGAAAAACTGTTTTTT

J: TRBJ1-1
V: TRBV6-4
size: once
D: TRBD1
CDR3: CASRQRGQGTEAFF
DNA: TGTGCCAGCAGACAAAGGGGACAGGGCACTGAAGCTTTCTTT

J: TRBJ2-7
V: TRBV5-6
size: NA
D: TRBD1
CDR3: CASSYPGQGYEQYF
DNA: TGTGCCAGCAGCTACCCGGGACAGGGCTACGAGCAGTACTTC

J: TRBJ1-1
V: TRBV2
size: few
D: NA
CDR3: CASQQNTEAFF
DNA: TGTGCCAGCCAACAGAACACTGAAGCTTTCTTT